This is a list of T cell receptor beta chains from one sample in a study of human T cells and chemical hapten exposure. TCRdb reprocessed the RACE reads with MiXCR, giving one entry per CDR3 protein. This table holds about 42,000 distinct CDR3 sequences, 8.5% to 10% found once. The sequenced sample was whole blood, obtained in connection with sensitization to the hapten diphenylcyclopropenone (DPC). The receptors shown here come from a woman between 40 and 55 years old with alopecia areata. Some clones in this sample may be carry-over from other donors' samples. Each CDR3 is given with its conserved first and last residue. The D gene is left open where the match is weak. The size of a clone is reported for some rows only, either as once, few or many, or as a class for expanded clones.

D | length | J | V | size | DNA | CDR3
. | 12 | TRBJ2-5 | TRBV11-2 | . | TGTGCCGCAGGAGGGGCGCAAGAGACCCAGTACTTC | CAAGGAQETQYF
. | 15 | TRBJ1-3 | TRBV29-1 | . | TGCAGCGTTGATAGTCTTGAGGGGGCTGGAAACACCATATATTTT | CSVDSLEGAGNTIYF
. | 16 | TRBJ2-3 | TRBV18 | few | TGTGCCAGCTCACCACCGTCAGGGGCACTCACAGATACGCAGTATTTT | CASSPPSGALTDTQYF
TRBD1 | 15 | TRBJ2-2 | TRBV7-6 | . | TGTGCCAGCAGCCTCGGGACAGGGTCCACCGGGGAGCTGTTTTTT | CASSLGTGSTGELFF
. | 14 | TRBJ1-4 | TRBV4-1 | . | TGCGCCAGCAGCCGAGGGGCTGGTAATGAAAAACTGTTTTTT | CASSRGAGNEKLFF
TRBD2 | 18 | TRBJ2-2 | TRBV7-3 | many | TGTGCCAGCAGCCCCGGGACTAGCGGGGGGGCTTGGACCGGGGAGCTGTTTTTT | CASSPGTSGGAWTGELFF
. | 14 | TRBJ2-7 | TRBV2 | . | TGTGCCAGCCAAACAGGACCCAGCTCCTACGAGCAGTACTTC | CASQTGPSSYEQYF
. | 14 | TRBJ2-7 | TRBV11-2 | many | TGTGCCAGCAGCTTAGATAGTGGGACCTACGAGCAGTACTTC | CASSLDSGTYEQYF
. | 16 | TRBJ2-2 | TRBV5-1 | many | TGCGCCAGCAGCTTGGCCGGAGCGTCGACCACCGGGGAGCTGTTTTTT | CASSLAGASTTGELFF
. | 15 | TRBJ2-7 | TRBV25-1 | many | TGTGCCAGCAGTAGAGCCGGGACTTTTTCCTACGAGCAGTACTTC | CASSRAGTFSYEQYF
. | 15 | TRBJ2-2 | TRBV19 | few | TGTGCCAGTAGTGAGGCTAGCTCAGGCACCGGGGAGCTGTTTTTT | CASSEASSGTGELFF
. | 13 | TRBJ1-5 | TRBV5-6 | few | TGTGCCAGCAGCTTGGGAGGATCTCAGCCCCAGCATTTT | CASSLGGSQPQHF
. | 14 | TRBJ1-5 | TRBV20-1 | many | TGCAGTGCTAGGGCGGCGGGGGAGAATCAGCCCCAGCATTTT | CSARAAGENQPQHF
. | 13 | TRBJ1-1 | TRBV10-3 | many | TGTGCCATCAGACGTAATTTGAACACTGAAGCTTTCTTT | CAIRRNLNTEAFF
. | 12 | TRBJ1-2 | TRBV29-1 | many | TGCAGCGTTGCGGCAGGTAGTTATGGCTACACCTTC | CSVAAGSYGYTF
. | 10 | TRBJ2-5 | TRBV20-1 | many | TGCAGTGCGTTTCAGGAGACCCAGTACTTC | CSAFQETQYF
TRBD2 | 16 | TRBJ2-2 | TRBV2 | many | TGTGCCAGCCGCTCCCAAGCGGGGGGGAACACCGGGGAGCTGTTTTTT | CASRSQAGGNTGELFF
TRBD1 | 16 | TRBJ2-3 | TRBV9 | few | TGTGCCAGCACCGCGGTGGAAGGGGGCGAAACAGATACGCAGTATTTT | CASTAVEGGETDTQYF
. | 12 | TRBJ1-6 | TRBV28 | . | TGTGCCAGCGCAGGGGTGCCTTCACCCCTCCACTTT | CASAGVPSPLHF
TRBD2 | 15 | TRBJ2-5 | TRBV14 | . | TGTGCCAGCAGCCCCCCACGGACTAGCGTAGAGACCCAGTACTTC | CASSPPRTSVETQYF
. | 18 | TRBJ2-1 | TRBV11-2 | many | TGTGCCAGCAGCCACGCGATGGGGCAGGGCGAGGGATACAATGAGCAGTTCTTC | CASSHAMGQGEGYNEQFF
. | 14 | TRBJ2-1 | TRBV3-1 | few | TGTGCCAGCAGCCAAGATAGAGGGATCAGTGAGCAGTTCTTC | CASSQDRGISEQFF
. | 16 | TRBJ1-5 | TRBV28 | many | TGTGCCAGCAGTTCCGGGACAAATAGGGTGCATCAGCCCCAGCATTTT | CASSSGTNRVHQPQHF
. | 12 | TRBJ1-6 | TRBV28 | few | TGTGCCAGCCTCTCGCATAATTCACCCCTCCACTTT | CASLSHNSPLHF
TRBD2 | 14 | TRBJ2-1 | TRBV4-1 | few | TGCGCCAGCAGCCAAATTGCGGGGGGGAATGAGCAGTTCTTC | CASSQIAGGNEQFF
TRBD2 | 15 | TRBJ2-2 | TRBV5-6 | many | TGTGCCAGCAGCATTAGCGGGGCGTACACCGGGGAGCTGTTTTTT | CASSISGAYTGELFF
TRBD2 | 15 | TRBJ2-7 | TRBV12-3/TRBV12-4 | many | TGTGCCAGCAGTTTAAGGAGGGGACTATCCTACGAGCAGTACTTC | CASSLRRGLSYEQYF
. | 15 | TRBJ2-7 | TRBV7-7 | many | TGTGCCAGCAGCTTAGGCGCTAGCAAATCCTACGAGCAGTACTTC | CASSLGASKSYEQYF
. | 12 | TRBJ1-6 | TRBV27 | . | TGTGCCAGCAGTTTGGGACCGCCACCCCTCCACTTT | CASSLGPPPLHF
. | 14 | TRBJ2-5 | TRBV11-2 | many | TGTGCCAGCACCCAGAAGGCGGTCGGGGAGACCCAGTACTTC | CASTQKAVGETQYF
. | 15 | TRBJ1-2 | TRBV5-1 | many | TGCGCCAGCAGCTTGGACGGTGTCGGAAACTATGGCTACACCTTC | CASSLDGVGNYGYTF
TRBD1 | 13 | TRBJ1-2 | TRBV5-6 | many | TGTGCCAGCAGCTTGCAGGGGGCGAGTGGCTACACCTTC | CASSLQGASGYTF
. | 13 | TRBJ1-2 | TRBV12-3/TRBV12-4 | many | TGTGCCAGCAGTTTTGGACTGAGCTATGGCTACACCTTC | CASSFGLSYGYTF
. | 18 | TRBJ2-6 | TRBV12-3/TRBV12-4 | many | TGTGCCAGCAGTCAGGGCCTGGGGCGAGACGCTGGGGCCAACGTCCTGACTTTC | CASSQGLGRDAGANVLTF
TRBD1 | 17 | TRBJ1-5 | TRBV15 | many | TGTGCCACCAGCAGAGATCCTAGGGACAGCAGCAATCAGCCCCAGCATTTT | CATSRDPRDSSNQPQHF
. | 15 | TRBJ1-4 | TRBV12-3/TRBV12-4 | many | TGTGCCAGCAGGACCAGCGGTGCAACTAATGAAAAACTGTTTTTT | CASRTSGATNEKLFF
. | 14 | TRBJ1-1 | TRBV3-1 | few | TGTGCCAGCAGCCGACAGGTGATGAACACTGAAGCTTTCTTT | CASSRQVMNTEAFF
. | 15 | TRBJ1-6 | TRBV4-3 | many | TGCGCCAGCAGCCAAGATCCGGGTTCGGATTCACCCCTCCACTTT | CASSQDPGSDSPLHF
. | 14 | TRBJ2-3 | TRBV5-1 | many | TGCGCCAGCAGCTCGAGGCTTAGCACAGATACGCAGTATTTT | CASSSRLSTDTQYF
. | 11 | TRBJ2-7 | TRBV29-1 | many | TGCAGCGTTTTTTCGGGGTACGAGCAGTACTTC | CSVFSGYEQYF
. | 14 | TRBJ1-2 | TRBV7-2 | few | TGTGCCAGCAGCTTAGCTTCGCAGGGGATTGGCTACACCTTC | CASSLASQGIGYTF